Below are 28 T cell receptor beta chains sequenced from a single sample in a study of blood T cell repertoires in COVID-19. Clones were read by immunoSEQ multiplex PCR, and TCRdb kept only the in-frame ones, dropping some. This sample has roughly 170,000 clones, with under 85% found just once. The sequenced sample consisted of PBMCs or T cells enriched from blood (not recorded which). These receptors all come from a man aged 50 to 59 who had recovered from COVID-19.

This clone came up once. V usage is TRBV19 and J usage is TRBJ1-1; D unresolved. Germline values: CDR1 LNHDA, CDR2 SQIVND (reference sequence). Trimming removed 6 bases at V and 5 bases at J, with 13 bases between. The CDR3 has 13 amino acids. This CDR3 reads CASRASGLTEAFF. The DNA of the CDR3 is TGTGCCAGTAGGGCAAGCGGGCTTACTGAAGCTTTCTTT.

In nucleotides, the CDR3 is TGTGCCAGTAGTATGATACAGGGGAGTGAGCAGTTCTTC. Translated: CASSMIQGSEQFF. The chain carries TRBV19 and TRBJ2-1; 7 bases are a match to TRBD1. Trimming at V came to 3 bases and at J to 9 bases, leaving 5 bases not matched to a gene. This CDR3 has 13 amino acids. Germline V lookup: CDR1 LNHDA, CDR2 SQIVND (reference sequence). Together with reference TRBV19 and TRBJ2-1, the CDR3 gives the full variable domain: DGGITQSPKYLFRKEGQNVTLSCEQNLNHDAMYWYRQDPGQGLRLIYYSQIVNDFQKGDIAEGYSVSREKKESFPLTVTSAQKNPTAFYLCASSMIQGSEQFFGPGTRLTVL.

The chain couples TRBV7-9 to TRBJ1-5; D gene ambiguous. The CDR3 has 14 residues. From germline, CDR1 is SEHNR and CDR2 FQNEAQ (reference sequence). V was trimmed by 5 bases and J by 1 base, leaving 9 bases between them. CDR3 amino acids: CASSPDLSNQPQHF. CDR3 bases: TGTGCCAGCAGCCCGGACTTAAGCAATCAGCCCCAGCATTTT.

CDR3 residues: CASSLQGADQPQHF. CDR3 coding DNA: TGTGCCAGCAGCTTACAGGGGGCAGATCAGCCCCAGCATTTT. This rearrangement joins TRBV13 to TRBJ1-5, with 8 bases identical to TRBD1. Looked up from germline, CDR1 is PRHDT and CDR2 is FYEKMQ (reference sequence). J was trimmed by 5 bases and V by 2 bases; bases with no gene match: 2. The CDR3 has 14 residues. Using reference TRBV13 and TRBJ1-5 for the parts outside the CDR3, the full variable domain is AAGVIQSPRHLIKEKRETATLKCYPIPRHDTVYWYQQGPGQDPQFLISFYEKMQSDKGSIPDRFSAQQFSDYHSELNMSSLELGDSALYFCASSLQGADQPQHFGDGTRLSIL.

The rearrangement uses TRBV11-1 and TRBJ2-7; TRBD2 matches at 10 bases. The V segment lost 6 bases and the J segment 2 bases; nucleotides outside the gene matches: 10. The length of the CDR3 is 16 residues. Per the germline V gene, CDR1 is SGHAT and CDR2 is FQDESV (reference sequence). In DNA, the CDR3 is TGTGCCAGCAGAAAGGGGGCTAGCGGGGGACCCTACGAGCAGTACTTC. Protein: CASRKGASGGPYEQYF.

The gene calls are TRBV11-3 and TRBJ1-5, with 8 bases identical to TRBD1. Unmatched junction bases numbered 10, after V lost 6 bases and J lost 0 bases. The CDR3 is 17 residues long. In germline, CDR1 is SGHNT, CDR2 YENEEA. The CDR3 DNA follows: TGTGCCAGCAGTCCCGACAGGGGCCCGCCTAGCAATCAGCCCCAGCATTTT. Encoded protein: CASSPDRGPPSNQPQHF.

The chain employs TRBV2 and TRBJ1-3, with 11 bases matching TRBD1. Germline V gene lookup returns CDR1 SNHLY and CDR2 FYNNEI. The V segment lost 4 bases and the J segment 3 bases; nucleotides outside the gene matches: 2. CDR3 length equals 15 residues. CDR3 amino acids: CASSAGTGGGNTIYF. In DNA, the CDR3 is TGTGCCAGCAGTGCAGGGACAGGGGGTGGAAACACCATATATTTT.

The V gene is TRBV19, the J gene TRBJ2-1; 8 bases align to TRBD2. V shed 4 bases, J shed 13 bases, and the junction held 9 bases outside the gene matches. Germline CDR1 and CDR2: LNHDA and SQIVND (reference sequence). The CDR3 loop spans 13 amino acids. The CDR3 nucleotides read TGTGCCAGTAGTACTGGACTAGCCGACCTTCAGTTCTTC. The encoded protein is CASSTGLADLQFF.

This chain joins TRBV11-1 and TRBJ2-1, with 9 bases matching TRBD1. The CDR3 extends over 16 amino acids. With V trimmed by 7 bases and J by 7 bases, 14 bases remained unmatched. Germline values: CDR1 SGHAT, CDR2 FQDESV (reference sequence). DNA for the CDR3: TGTGCCAGCACCACGTCACGGACAGGGGTAATGAATGAGCAGTTCTTC. This sequence encodes CASTTSRTGVMNEQFF.

The chain has TRBV27 and TRBJ1-5; no definite D call. Trimming took 4 bases from V and 0 from J, leaving 7 bases between them. The CDR3 runs 14 residues. The germline CDR1 and CDR2 sequences are MNHEY and SMNVEV (reference sequence). CDR3 nucleotide sequence: TGTGCCAGCAGTTACTCAGGTAGCAATCAGCCCCAGCATTTT. Protein: CASSYSGSNQPQHF.

This clone has a handful of counts. The genes are TRBV7-9 and TRBJ1-1, with D tentatively TRBD1 (5 bases). The CDR3 length is 14 residues. From germline, CDR1 is SEHNR and CDR2 FQNEAQ (reference sequence). Trimming cost V 3 bases and J 5 bases, with 13 bases left between them. The CDR3 DNA sequence: TGTGCCAGCAGCTTTTTGGGGGGAGGAACTGAAGCTTTCTTT. Translating gives CASSFLGGGTEAFF.

This chain links TRBV7-2 with TRBJ1-2; 10 bases are shared with TRBD1. CDR3 size: 15 residues. With V trimmed by 5 bases and J by 5 bases, 8 bases remained unmatched. Germline values: CDR1 SGHTA, CDR2 FQGNSA. CDR3 DNA sequence: TGTGCCAGCAGCCCCCGGGGACAGGGGTTTTATGGCTACACCTTC. Translating gives CASSPRGQGFYGYTF.

The chain employs TRBV30 and TRBJ2-5; 10 bases are shared with TRBD1. The CDR3 spans 14 residues. Looked up from germline, CDR1 is GTSNPN and CDR2 is SVGIG (reference sequence). V lost 5 bases to trimming and J lost 4 bases; unmatched junction nucleotides: 7. The CDR3 here is CAWSRGQGGETQYF. The CDR3 nucleotides read TGTGCCTGGTCTCGCGGACAGGGGGGAGAGACCCAGTACTTC.

This chain joins TRBV27 and TRBJ1-2, with TRBD1 as a possible D gene (6 bases). CDR1 and CDR2 (germline): MNHEY, SMNVEV (reference sequence). Deletions cut 8 bases from V and 5 bases from J, with 24 bases between. The CDR3 runs 16 residues. The CDR3 region has the DNA TGTGCCAGCGGCCTTAACCGGGACATCCTCCGATATGGCTACACCTTC. Translated: CASGLNRDILRYGYTF.

This chain links TRBV9 with TRBJ2-7; TRBD1 aligns across 7 bases. This CDR3 is built from 15 residues. Germline CDR1 reads SGDLS; CDR2 reads YYNGEE. J lost 3 bases, V lost 2 bases, and 8 bases had no gene match. The CDR3 bases are TGTGCCAGCAGCGTTTTAGGGGACAGTAACTACGAGCAGTACTTC. It codes for CASSVLGDSNYEQYF.

The V and J genes are TRBV2 and TRBJ2-6, with D tentatively TRBD1 (5 bases). Germline CDR1 reads SNHLY; CDR2 reads FYNNEI. The V end was cut by 6 bases, the J end by 4 bases, with 10 bases between. This CDR3 has 14 amino acids. The CDR3 DNA follows: TGTGCCAGCAGCCCAAGACAGGGGGCCAACGTCCTGACTTTC. Translation: CASSPRQGANVLTF.

In its sample, this clone was seen once. The chain joins TRBV7-9 to TRBJ2-7; 7 bases line up with TRBD1. V trimming: 4 bases; J trimming: 0 bases; junction bases outside the gene matches: 9. CDR3 size: 16 residues. Germline V gene sequence: CDR1 SEHNR, CDR2 FQNEAQ (reference sequence). The CDR3, as DNA: TGTGCCAGCAGCTCGAACCGACAGGGAACCTCCTACGAGCAGTACTTC. Its translation is CASSSNRQGTSYEQYF.

The chain employs TRBV5-6 and TRBJ2-1, with 8 bases matching TRBD2. Trimming cost V 2 bases and J 2 bases; bases outside gene matches: 3. The germline gives CDR1 SGHDT, CDR2 YYEEEE. The CDR3 consists of 15 residues. The DNA of the CDR3 is TGTGCCAGCAGCTTCGGCGGGGGGACCTACAATGAGCAGTTCTTC. It is translated as CASSFGGGTYNEQFF.

The chain joins TRBV28 to TRBJ1-5; 8 bases match TRBD1. Germline trimming cut 2 bases from V and 2 bases from J; bases unmatched to any gene: 2. This CDR3 is 15 amino acids long. CDR1 MDHEN and CDR2 SYDVKM come from the germline V gene. The CDR3 here is CASSLGQGGNQPQHF. The DNA of the CDR3 is TGTGCCAGCAGTTTAGGACAGGGCGGCAATCAGCCCCAGCATTTT.

V usage is TRBV12-3 or TRBV12-4 and J usage is TRBJ1-2; perhaps TRBD1 as D (5 bases). The germline V and J ends were trimmed by 1 base and 2 bases, with 5 bases remaining between them. The CDR3 has 13 residues. For the CDR3, the DNA is TGTGCCAGCAGTTTAGAGGGGAACTATGGCTACACCTTC. This translates into CASSLEGNYGYTF.

The chain links TRBV10-2 to TRBJ2-2, with 9 bases fitting TRBD2. Per the germline V gene, CDR1 is WSHSY and CDR2 is SAAADI. CDR3 length equals 14 residues. V trimming: 9 bases; J trimming: 6 bases; junction bases outside the gene matches: 8. The CDR3 sequence is CASNPRGGPGELFF. CDR3 DNA sequence: TGCGCCAGTAACCCGCGGGGGGGCCCCGGGGAGCTGTTTTTT.

The chain links TRBV5-6 to TRBJ2-7, with 12 bases that match TRBD2. V gave up 1 base and J gave up 1 base; unmatched junction bases: 3. The CDR3 is made up of 16 amino acids. The germline V gene encodes CDR1 SGHDT and CDR2 YYEEEE. The CDR3 DNA reads as TGTGCCAGCAGCTTGCGGGGGACTAGCGGGTCCTACGAGCAGTACTTC. Its protein product is CASSLRGTSGSYEQYF.

This chain links TRBV9 with TRBJ1-6; 12 positions agree with TRBD1. After removal of 3 bases from V and 6 bases from J, the junction contained 7 bases not matched to a gene. In germline, CDR1 is SGDLS, CDR2 YYNGEE. The CDR3 spans 17 residues. Here the CDR3 DNA reads TGTGCCAGCAGCGGTCCCGGGACAGGGGGCCTTAATTCACCCCTCCACTTT. It codes for CASSGPGTGGLNSPLHF.

The chain has TRBV11-3 and TRBJ2-1, with TRBD1 matching 9 bases. Germline V lookup: CDR1 SGHNT, CDR2 YENEEA. This CDR3 contains 14 residues. V was clipped by 5 bases and J by 5 bases; unmatched bases: 4. The CDR3: CASSRDRDNNEQFF. The CDR3 DNA follows: TGTGCCAGCAGCAGGGACAGGGATAACAATGAGCAGTTCTTC.

V is TRBV6-5 and J is TRBJ2-7, with a tentative D call TRBD1 (6 bases). The CDR3 has 13 amino acids. CDR1 is MNHEY and CDR2 is SVGAGI in the germline V gene. V lost 4 bases, J lost 1 base, and 8 bases lay in between. CDR3 residues: CASSWQGSYEQYF. As DNA, the CDR3 is TGTGCCAGCAGTTGGCAGGGGTCCTACGAGCAGTACTTC.

V usage is TRBV9 and J usage is TRBJ1-5, with 7 nucleotides matching TRBD1. The CDR3 has 14 residues. CDR1 is SGDLS and CDR2 is YYNGEE in the germline V gene. Unmatched junction bases numbered 3, after V lost 4 bases and J lost 2 bases. The CDR3 loop is CASSRGQGNQPQHF. For the CDR3, the DNA is TGTGCCAGCAGCCGAGGACAGGGCAATCAGCCCCAGCATTTT.

This chain joins TRBV2 and TRBJ2-7, with 7 nucleotides matching TRBD2. Germline V gives CDR1 SNHLY, CDR2 FYNNEI. V dropped 3 bases and J dropped 2; count of bases not matched to a gene: 7. The CDR3 has 15 amino acids. The CDR3 here is CASSERASGAYEQYF. Written as DNA, the CDR3 is TGTGCCAGCAGTGAGCGGGCTAGCGGTGCCTACGAGCAGTACTTC.

The chain carries TRBV20-1 and TRBJ1-1, with TRBD1 identical over 7 bases. This CDR3 region has 11 residues. The germline V gene has CDR1 DFQATT and CDR2 SNEGSKA (reference sequence). The V segment lost 5 bases and the J segment 6 bases; nucleotides outside the gene matches: 3. Written as DNA, the CDR3 is TGCAGTGCTCGACAGGGCGCTGAAGCTTTCTTT. It codes for CSARQGAEAFF.